Presented here are 15 T cell receptor beta chains from one specimen sequenced in a study of CD8 T cells in ankylosing spondylitis. TCRdb recomputed calls from the 5' RACE reads with MiXCR, one row per CDR3 protein. The profile shows about 260,000 distinct CDR3 sequences, 15% to 20% of them singletons. The sequenced sample was blood, either unsorted or a sorted T cell fraction (not recorded which). These TCRs come from a male donor with ankylosing spondylitis or in good health (not recorded which).

At least ten counts were recorded for this clonotype. This chain joins TRBV2 and TRBJ2-7; TRBD2 matches at 7 bases. The CDR3 runs to 14 residues. Trimming removed 4 bases from V and 3 bases from J; junction bases left unmatched: 6. Per germline, CDR1 SNHLY and CDR2 FYNNEI. The CDR3 bases are TGTGCCAGCAGTGCCGGACTAGTGGACTACGAGCAGTACGTC. Translated, it gives CASSAGLVDYEQYV.

This clonotype was recorded at least ten times. This sequence joins TRBV20-1 and TRBJ2-2, with D uncertain. CDR1 is DFQATT and CDR2 is SNEGSKA in the germline V gene (reference sequence). V lost 5 bases to trimming and J lost 3 bases, with 4 bases between them. The CDR3 covers 11 residues. CDR3 loop: CSAEYTGELFF. CDR3 nucleotide sequence: TGCAGTGCTGAGTACACCGGGGAGCTGTTTTTT.

This clonotype occurred a few times. The chain recombines TRBV28 with TRBJ1-5; no definite D call. V was shortened by 8 bases and J by 5 bases, with 13 bases between the two germline ends. This CDR3 is built from 13 residues. Germline V gene lookup returns CDR1 MDHEN and CDR2 SYDVKM. CDR3 in DNA: TGTGCCAGCCGACTTTACCCCGATCAGCCCCAGCATTTT. Amino acid sequence: CASRLYPDQPQHF. The full variable domain, completed using reference TRBV28 and TRBJ1-5, is DVKVTQSSRYLVKRTGEKVFLECVQDMDHENMFWYRQDPGLGLRLIYFSYDVKMKEKGDIPEGYSVSREKKERFSLILESASTNQTSMYLCASRLYPDQPQHFGDGTRLSIL.

The table lists this clonotype with a few counts. This chain links TRBV5-1 with TRBJ2-7; D not resolved. Per the germline V gene, CDR1 is SGHRS and CDR2 is YFSETQ. Trimming stripped 0 bases from V and 5 bases from J, with 12 bases between. This CDR3 spans 14 amino acids. In DNA, the CDR3 is TGCGCCAGCAGCTTGGGACCCCCGAAGAACGAGCAGTACGTC. Protein sequence: CASSLGPPKNEQYV.

In its sample, this clonotype was seen a few times. V is TRBV24-1 and J is TRBJ2-1, with D possibly being TRBD2 (5 bases). Between the trimmed V and J ends, which lost 0 bases and 9 bases, there was a span of 8 bases. In germline, CDR1 is KGHDR, CDR2 SFDVKD. CDR3 length: 13 residues. Written as DNA, the CDR3 is TGTGCCACCAGTGATTTGCTCGCGGGTGAGCAGTTCTTC. Encoded protein: CATSDLLAGEQFF.

This clonotype was picked up many times. The gene calls are TRBV29-1 and TRBJ2-7; TRBD1 matches 7 bases. J lost 2 bases, V lost 7 bases, and 11 bases had no gene match. The germline CDR1 and CDR2 sequences are SQVTM and ANQGSEA. This CDR3 has 14 residues. The CDR3, as DNA: TGCAGCGACCGAACAGGGGTGGGCGCCTACGAGCAGTACGTC. Its translation: CSDRTGVGAYEQYV.

The chain has TRBV7-6 and TRBJ2-5; D is perhaps TRBD2 (5 bases). Per germline, CDR1 SGHVS and CDR2 FNYEAQ. V lost 0 bases to trimming and J lost 5 bases, with 13 bases between them. This CDR3 has 15 residues. The CDR3 DNA reads as TGTGCCAGCAGCTTAGCATTCCCTAGCAGGGAGACCCAGTACTTC. This gives the protein CASSLAFPSRETQYF.

This clonotype turned up a few times. The J gene is TRBJ2-7, the V gene TRBV6-1, with no clear D. This CDR3 is 12 amino acids long. The germline gives CDR1 MNHNS, CDR2 SASEGT. V lost 2 bases to trimming and J lost 5 bases, with 7 bases between them. Here the CDR3 DNA reads TGTGCCAGCAGTGAATCTATCCACGAGCAGTACGTC. Translation gives CASSESIHEQYV.

This clonotype came up a few times. J is TRBJ2-1 and V is TRBV20-1; 12 nucleotides agree with TRBD2. Trimming took 6 bases from V and 6 from J; bases not matched to a gene: 6. The germline V gene has CDR1 DFQATT and CDR2 SNEGSKA (reference sequence). The CDR3 is 14 amino acids. Here the CDR3 reads CSARLAGELNEQFF. The CDR3, as DNA: TGCAGTGCAAGACTAGCGGGGGAGCTCAATGAGCAGTTCTTC.

In its sample, this clonotype was seen a few times. The chain links TRBV5-1 to TRBJ2-1; TRBD2 is a possible D gene (5 bases). V was pared by 2 bases and J by 3 bases, with 9 bases between. Germline-derived CDR1 and CDR2 are SGHRS and YFSETQ. This CDR3 has 14 residues. CDR3 bases: TGCGCCAGCAGCTTCGAGGGAAACTACAATGAGCAGTTCTTC. This encodes CASSFEGNYNEQFF.

This rearrangement joins TRBV20-1 to TRBJ1-1, with unresolved D. Trimming cost V 2 bases and J 2 bases, with 9 bases left between them. CDR3 length equals 13 residues. The V gene's germline CDR1 is DFQATT and CDR2 SNEGSKA (reference sequence). In DNA form, the CDR3 reads TGCAGTGCTAGATCCCCGGACAACACTGAAGCTTTCTTT. Residues: CSARSPDNTEAFF.

There are a few counts of this clonotype. This rearrangement joins TRBV3-1 to TRBJ1-6; D gene unclear. Germline V gene data show CDR1 as LGHDT and CDR2 as YNNKEL (reference sequence). Trimming pared 0 bases from V and 10 bases from J, leaving 10 bases between. The CDR3 runs 14 residues. This CDR3 reads CASSQEGRASPLHF. CDR3 nucleotide sequence: TGTGCCAGCAGCCAAGAGGGTCGAGCCTCACCCCTCCACTTT.

On this clonotype itself: This may arise from a read error, as a much more abundant clone is one base away. V usage is TRBV2 and J usage is TRBJ2-2, with 9 bases matching TRBD1. This CDR3 is built from 15 residues. Per the germline V gene, CDR1 is SNHLY and CDR2 is FYNNEI. The DNA for the CDR3 is TGTGCCAGCGGGGACAGGGCGCGAGGCACCGGGGAGCTGGTTTTT. It is translated as CASGDRARGTGELVF.

This clonotype was recorded at least ten times. The V call is TRBV20-1, the J call TRBJ1-3; maybe TRBD1 (6 bases). Deletions cut 5 bases from V and 6 bases from J, with 11 bases between. Per the germline V gene, CDR1 is DFQATT and CDR2 is SNEGSKA (reference sequence). This CDR3 contains 12 residues. CDR3 sequence (DNA): TGCAGTGCTGGGCAGGGGCCAAACACCATATATTTT. As protein: CSAGQGPNTIYF.

The chain links TRBV5-8 to TRBJ2-7; TRBD1 is a possible D gene (5 bases). In germline, CDR1 is SGHTS, CDR2 YDEGEE. There are 15 residues in the CDR3. Trimming removed 2 bases from V and 6 bases from J, with 18 bases in between. Here the CDR3 reads CASSFPGLKSGEQYV. CDR3 nucleotide sequence: TGTGCCAGCAGCTTCCCAGGGCTAAAGTCTGGCGAGCAGTACGTC.